What follows are 23 T cell receptor beta chains derived from one specimen sequenced in a study of identical twins. TCRdb reprocessed the 5' RACE reads with MiXCR, giving one entry per CDR3 protein. This sample has 500,000 to 700,000 distinct CDR3 sequences, with 7.1% found just once. These data were likewise used in another study, on yellow fever vaccine responses in identical twins.

The specimen was PBMCs. These TCRs come from a woman aged 18-30 years in good health.

This clonotype was picked up a small number of times. The chain carries TRBV19 and TRBJ2-3; 7 positions agree with TRBD2. Unmatched junction bases numbered 6, after V lost 3 bases and J lost 3 bases. There are 15 residues in the CDR3. Germline V gene data show CDR1 as LNHDA and CDR2 as SQIVND (reference sequence). CDR3 sequence: CASSMPSGTTDTQYF. DNA of the CDR3: TGTGCCAGTAGTATGCCCAGCGGGACGACAGATACGCAGTATTTT.

This clonotype turned up a few times. The genes are TRBV4-1 and TRBJ2-2; 9 bases match TRBD2. Germline V gene lookup returns CDR1 MGHRA and CDR2 YSYEKL. The CDR3 extends over 16 amino acids. V gave up 6 bases and J gave up 2 bases; unmatched junction bases: 7. For the CDR3, the DNA is TGCGCCAGCAGTCGGGCGCGGGGGGGTAACACCGGGGAGCTGTTTTTT. It specifies CASSRARGGNTGELFF.

J is TRBJ2-7 and V is TRBV12-3 or TRBV12-4; perhaps D is TRBD1 or TRBD2 (5 bases each). V gave up 10 bases and J gave up 1 base, with 14 bases separating them. The CDR3 loop spans 13 amino acids. The CDR3 here is CATGTLDSYEQYF. CDR3 bases: TGTGCCACCGGGACCTTGGATTCCTACGAGCAGTACTTC.

This clonotype has ten or more counts. The genes are TRBV27 and TRBJ1-2; TRBD1 agrees at 9 bases. V lost 6 bases and J lost 0; bases outside the gene matches: 11. Germline V CDR1 and CDR2: MNHEY, SMNVEV (reference sequence). CDR3 length equals 17 residues. The CDR3 coding sequence is TGTGCCAGCAGATCGTCCAGGACAGGGGCCTCTAACTATGGCTACACCTTC. The encoded protein is CASRSSRTGASNYGYTF.

This clonotype turned up a few times. This chain links TRBV7-6 with TRBJ2-1, with D maybe TRBD1 (6 bases). The CDR3 extends over 16 amino acids. Trimming shortened V by 1 base and J by 6 bases, and 16 bases separated the two germline ends. The germline gives CDR1 SGHVS, CDR2 FNYEAQ. CDR3 DNA sequence: TGTGCCAGCAGCTTAGGCCAAATGTGGACAGCCAATGAGCAGTTCTTC. Its protein is CASSLGQMWTANEQFF.

The table lists this clonotype with many counts. V gene TRBV29-1 combines with J gene TRBJ2-2, with 8 nucleotides matching TRBD1. Germline trimming cut 2 bases from V and 5 bases from J; bases unmatched to any gene: 4. CDR1 and CDR2 from the germline V gene are SQVTM and ANQGSEA. The CDR3 length is 14 residues. The CDR3 loop reads CSVELQGATGELFF. Written as DNA, the CDR3 is TGCAGCGTTGAACTGCAGGGGGCAACCGGGGAGCTGTTTTTT.

The chain joins TRBV5-1 to TRBJ2-1; 10 bases map to TRBD2. The germline V gene encodes CDR1 SGHRS and CDR2 YFSETQ. The CDR3 contains 15 residues. The J segment lost 15 bases and the V segment lost 5 bases, leaving 17 bases of the junction unmatched. Here the CDR3 DNA reads TGCGCCAGCAGTCTTGAGGTCGATAGCGGGAGGTTACGGTTCTTC. Its protein product is CASSLEVDSGRLRFF.

This clonotype was seen at least ten times. The J gene is TRBJ2-5, the V gene TRBV3-1; D remains unclear. Trimming cost V 3 bases and J 5 bases, with 7 bases left between them. Germline V gene data show CDR1 as LGHDT and CDR2 as YNNKEL (reference sequence). This CDR3 is 12 amino acids long. CDR3 DNA sequence: TGTGCCAGCAGCCAGACGGTTGAGACCCAGTACTTC. Translation: CASSQTVETQYF.

This clonotype came up a few times. The V and J genes are TRBV2 and TRBJ2-7, with unresolved D. From germline, CDR1 is SNHLY and CDR2 FYNNEI. This CDR3 comprises 16 residues. Trimming removed 0 bases at V and 2 bases at J, with 14 bases between. This CDR3 is CASSEALRDSTYEQYF. CDR3 coding DNA: TGTGCCAGCAGTGAAGCGCTTCGTGACTCGACCTACGAGCAGTACTTC.

The chain carries TRBV11-1 and TRBJ2-1, with TRBD2 identical over 8 bases. The trim removed 3 bases at V and 5 bases at J, leaving 9 bases unmatched. Germline values: CDR1 SGHAT, CDR2 FQDESV (reference sequence). This CDR3 has 16 residues. The CDR3 nucleotides are TGTGCCAGCAGCTTCGGAAGCGGGAGAGGGAACAATGAGCAGTTCTTC. It specifies CASSFGSGRGNNEQFF.

This clonotype occurred a few times. The V call is TRBV7-6, the J call TRBJ2-6; D is perhaps TRBD2 (7 bases). The CDR3 is 17 residues long. Germline values: CDR1 SGHVS, CDR2 FNYEAQ. V shed 1 base and J shed 2 bases, with 12 bases lying between them. CDR3 DNA: TGTGCCAGCAGCTTAGGGTCGGGGGGCGCTGGGGCCAACGTCCTGACTTTC. It codes for CASSLGSGGAGANVLTF.

This clonotype was seen at least ten times. V and J are TRBV12-3 or TRBV12-4 and TRBJ1-1; D is unclear. The CDR3 contains 14 residues. Trimming took 1 base from V and 4 from J, leaving 10 bases between them. CDR3 in amino acids: CASSLERRGTEAFF. DNA for the CDR3: TGTGCCAGCAGTTTAGAGCGACGGGGCACTGAAGCTTTCTTT.

The gene calls are TRBV6-5 and TRBJ2-1; 13 nucleotides agree with TRBD2. J gave up 12 bases and V 2 bases, and 13 bases lay outside the gene matches. CDR3 length: 17 amino acids. The germline CDR1 and CDR2 sequences are MNHEY and SVGAGI. The chain's CDR3 is CASSYGTSGNRPLGQFF. CDR3 nucleotides: TGTGCCAGCAGTTACGGGACTAGCGGGAATAGGCCCCTCGGGCAGTTCTTC.

This rearrangement joins TRBV12-3 or TRBV12-4 to TRBJ2-7; TRBD2 matches at 7 bases. This CDR3 is built from 15 residues. J lost 2 bases, V lost 5 bases, and 9 bases had no gene match. For the CDR3, the DNA is TGTGCCAGCAGTGCCAGCGGGGCCCCCCCCTACGAGCAGTACTTC. Its protein product is CASSASGAPPYEQYF.

This clonotype appeared many times. The chain is built from TRBV5-1 and TRBJ2-2; 10 positions agree with TRBD2. V trimming: 0 bases; J trimming: 6 bases; junction bases outside the gene matches: 5. Germline CDR1 reads SGHRS; CDR2 reads YFSETQ. This CDR3 is built from 16 residues. CDR3 region: CASSLVSSGSPGELFF. The CDR3 DNA sequence: TGCGCCAGCAGCTTGGTCTCTAGCGGGAGTCCCGGGGAGCTGTTTTTT.

This clonotype was detected many times. The chain couples TRBV6-1 to TRBJ2-7; no clear D gene. Germline CDR1 is MNHNS and CDR2 is SASEGT. V was shortened by 4 bases and J by 4 bases, with 5 bases between the two germline ends. There are 11 residues in the CDR3. CDR3: CASSATYEQYF. CDR3 coding DNA: TGTGCCAGCAGTGCAACGTACGAGCAGTACTTC.

This clonotype occurred many times. V is TRBV3-1 and J is TRBJ2-2; tentatively, D is TRBD1 (6 bases). This CDR3 is built from 15 residues. Trimming removed 2 bases from V and 5 bases from J, with 12 bases in between. Germline V gene data show CDR1 as LGHDT and CDR2 as YNNKEL (reference sequence). The CDR3 loop reads CASSQQGWETGELFF. The CDR3, as DNA: TGTGCCAGCAGCCAACAGGGGTGGGAAACCGGGGAGCTGTTTTTT.

This clonotype was counted between two and nine times. The chain links TRBV20-1 to TRBJ2-1; 13 nucleotides match TRBD2. The CDR3 contains 14 residues. Trimming cost V 5 bases and J 10 bases; bases outside gene matches: 8. Germline loops: CDR1 DFQATT, CDR2 SNEGSKA (reference sequence). Here the CDR3 reads CSAAGLAGAGEQFF. CDR3 DNA: TGCAGTGCTGCCGGACTAGCGGGAGCTGGGGAGCAGTTCTTC.

Many counts were recorded for this clonotype. The chain recombines TRBV2 with TRBJ2-4, with D unresolved. CDR3 length equals 14 residues. Germline CDR1 is SNHLY and CDR2 is FYNNEI. Trimming left V 6 bases short and J 1 base short, with 10 bases between. DNA for the CDR3: TGTGCCAGCAGCTTCAACGGGGCCAAAAACATTCAGTACTTC. Translated: CASSFNGAKNIQYF. Full variable domain (rest looked up from reference TRBV2 and TRBJ2-4): EPEVTQTPSHQVTQMGQEVILRCVPISNHLYFYWYRQILGQKVEFLVSFYNNEISEKSEIFDDQFSVERPDGSNFTLKIRSTKLEDSAMYFCASSFNGAKNIQYFGAGTRLSVL.

The V gene is TRBV24-1, the J gene TRBJ1-5; D gene ambiguous. CDR3 length: 14 amino acids. Per the germline V gene, CDR1 is KGHDR and CDR2 is SFDVKD. The V and J ends lost 6 bases and 0 bases respectively, with 8 bases between them. The CDR3 bases are TGTGCCACCAGTCACAGCTATAGCAATCAGCCCCAGCATTTT. It is translated as CATSHSYSNQPQHF.

The table lists this clonotype with a few counts. The CDR3 reads CASSLAPGQGARGNTIYF. CDR3 DNA: TGTGCCAGCAGCTTAGCCCCCGGACAGGGGGCGCGAGGAAACACCATATATTTT. The chain combines TRBV7-6 with TRBJ1-3, with 11 bases matching TRBD1. The CDR3 is 18 amino acids. The V gene end was trimmed by 0 bases and the J gene end by 4 bases; junction bases not matched to a gene: 8. Germline V CDR1 and CDR2: SGHVS, FNYEAQ.

The chain recombines TRBV20-1 with TRBJ2-5; no firm D call. Between the trimmed V and J ends, which lost 3 bases and 5 bases, there was a span of 13 bases. The CDR3 runs to 13 residues. Germline-derived CDR1 and CDR2 are DFQATT and SNEGSKA (reference sequence). The CDR3 DNA reads TGCAGTGCTAGGAATCCAGCGAGGGAGACCCAGTACTTC. Residues: CSARNPARETQYF.

This clonotype came up a few times. This sequence joins TRBV5-1 and TRBJ1-2; TRBD1 might be the D (6 bases). CDR1 SGHRS and CDR2 YFSETQ come from the germline V gene. V was trimmed by 7 bases and J by 2 bases, leaving 15 bases between them. The CDR3 loop spans 14 amino acids. CDR3 coding DNA: TGCGCCAGCCGGGCAGGGGAACCAAACTATGGCTACACCTTC. This translates into CASRAGEPNYGYTF. Combining the CDR3 with reference TRBV5-1 and TRBJ1-2 gives the whole variable domain KAGVTQTPRYLIKTRGQQVTLSCSPISGHRSVSWYQQTPGQGLQFLFEYFSETQRNKGNFPGRFSGRQFSNSRSEMNVSTLELGDSALYLCASRAGEPNYGYTFGSGTRLTVV.